This TCR beta chain was captured in a study of long-term antiretroviral therapy in people with HIV. Notes on the study in general: Relative to control repertoires, HIV repertoires exhibited narrower CDR3 length ranges. Missing from the dataset were any data on ART adherence, viral resistance or therapy changes.

Germline CDR1 MNHEY, CDR2 SVGAGI. This CDR3 spans 13 amino acids. V lost 6 bases to trimming and J lost 4 bases, with 10 bases between them. United States facilities provided treatment to all participants with HIV. Concerning this clone itself: Its antigen remains unknown.

The assay used was immunoSEQ (version v3.0), run at survey level. Sequenced by immunoSEQ multiplex PCR; TCRdb stores in-frame clones only, minus some. Of around 20,000 clones listed, 65% to 80% are singletons. The gene calls are TRBV6-5 and TRBJ2-1; maybe TRBD2 (6 bases). This specimen consisted of unsorted PBMCs, obtained 0.5 years before starting antiretroviral therapy. The sequence was collected from a man younger than 35 with HIV. CDR3: CASSPGGYNEQFF. CDR3 coding DNA: TGTGCCAGCAGCCCCGGGGGTTACAATGAGCAGTTCTTC.